This paragraph reports one TCR beta chain. These data are taken from a study of cytomegalovirus exposure and HLA in healthy donors. 13 Jbeta primers and 60 Vbeta primers were used for the PCR. The data were produced by immunoSEQ multiplex PCR, yet TCRdb's version contains in-frame clones alone and is incomplete. The data contain about 160,000 clones, about 72% of them seen just once; the ten biggest clones take up 1.1% to 1.5%. V was pared by 4 bases and J by 6 bases, with 16 bases between. Germline CDR1 reads SGHVS; CDR2 reads FNYEAQ. The CDR3 totals 15 residues. The chain is built from TRBV7-6 and TRBJ2-1; D may be TRBD2 (6 bases). This clonotype originated in a male donor in good health and CMV-seronegative. The specimen was PBMCs. CDR3 DNA: TGTGCCAGCAGCTCCGACTCGCCGGGACTCAATGAGCAGTTCTTC. Translation: CASSSDSPGLNEQFF.